What follows are 21 T cell receptor beta chains derived from one specimen sequenced in a study of cytomegalovirus exposure and HLA in healthy donors. Assay used: immunoSEQ multiplex PCR; TCRdb lists only in-frame clones, some missing. The top ten clones hold roughly 8% of a sample with roughly 50,000 clones, about 92% of them seen once. Sequencing used PBMCs. These TCRs come from a woman under 30 in good health and CMV-seropositive.

The CDR3 loop reads CASSRASDSGTDTQYF. The CDR3 DNA reads TGTGCCAGCAGTCGCGCTTCGGACAGCGGTACAGATACGCAGTATTTT. The rearrangement links TRBV5-5 to TRBJ2-3, with D maybe TRBD1 (6 bases). Germline V gives CDR1 SGHKS, CDR2 YYEKEE (reference sequence). The V end was cut by 5 bases, the J end by 3 bases, with 19 bases between. There are 16 residues in the CDR3.

The chain combines TRBV19 with TRBJ1-5; D gene ambiguous. Trimming shortened V by 7 bases and J by 6 bases, and 4 bases separated the two germline ends. There are 10 residues in the CDR3. In germline, CDR1 is LNHDA, CDR2 SQIVND (reference sequence). The CDR3 region has the DNA TGTGCCAGTAATCTTCAGCCCCAGCATTTT. It specifies CASNLQPQHF. Drawing the rest from reference TRBV19 and TRBJ1-5, the complete variable domain is DGGITQSPKYLFRKEGQNVTLSCEQNLNHDAMYWYRQDPGQGLRLIYYSQIVNDFQKGDIAEGYSVSREKKESFPLTVTSAQKNPTAFYLCASNLQPQHFGDGTRLSIL.

This clone was seen only once. This chain uses TRBV21-1 with TRBJ1-4; the D call in the table, TRBD1, was not verified against the DNA. TRBV21-1 is flagged as a pseudogene. The CDR3 is 15 residues long. The CDR3 sequence: CASTSVQGRKEKLFF. CDR3 nucleotide sequence: TGTGCCAGCACCTCTGTACAGGGCAGGAAGGAAAAACTGTTTTTT.

The V and J genes are TRBV9 and TRBJ1-4; 10 positions match TRBD1. The CDR3 totals 16 residues. The V gene's germline CDR1 is SGDLS and CDR2 YYNGEE. Germline trimming cut 0 bases from V and 5 bases from J; bases unmatched to any gene: 4. The CDR3 sequence is CASSVDPGQGNEKLFF. The DNA for the CDR3 is TGTGCCAGCAGCGTAGATCCGGGACAGGGGAATGAAAAACTGTTTTTT.

The J gene is TRBJ1-1, the V gene TRBV5-6; TRBD1 agrees at 7 bases. The CDR3 consists of 14 residues. The V gene's germline CDR1 is SGHDT and CDR2 YYEEEE. With V trimmed by 6 bases and J by 10 bases, 15 bases remained unmatched. CDR3 sequence: CASTLGRGKFGAFF. The CDR3 coding sequence is TGTGCCAGCACCCTGGGCAGGGGGAAATTCGGAGCTTTCTTT.

The chain links TRBV10-1 to TRBJ2-2; D unclear. This CDR3 spans 14 amino acids. CDR1 WNHNN and CDR2 SYGVQD come from the germline V gene (reference sequence). Trimming shortened V by 4 bases and J by 2 bases, and 8 bases separated the two germline ends. This CDR3 is CASSAGSNTGELFF. DNA of the CDR3: TGCGCCAGCAGTGCAGGATCCAACACCGGGGAGCTGTTTTTT.

The CDR3 nucleotides are TGTGCCAGCAGCCCCATGGGGACAGGGGGAAACATTCAGTACTTC. Translation gives CASSPMGTGGNIQYF. This rearrangement joins TRBV7-3 to TRBJ2-4, with 11 bases fitting TRBD1. The CDR3 has 15 residues. Germline V lookup: CDR1 SGHTA, CDR2 FQGTGA. J was trimmed by 6 bases and V by 5 bases; bases with no gene match: 6.

V usage is TRBV27 and J usage is TRBJ1-2, with 7 bases matching TRBD1. The V gene end was trimmed by 5 bases and the J gene end by 0 bases; junction bases not matched to a gene: 21. Germline V gene sequence: CDR1 MNHEY, CDR2 SMNVEV (reference sequence). The CDR3 totals 20 residues. CDR3 coding DNA: TGTGCCAGCAGTCCGGGACAGTTCCGACCCACTCCATCAGCTAACTATGGCTACACCTTC. This sequence encodes CASSPGQFRPTPSANYGYTF.

The rearrangement joins TRBV5-1 to TRBJ2-1; TRBD1 might be the D (5 bases). Germline values: CDR1 SGHRS, CDR2 YFSETQ. Trimming took 2 bases from V and 5 from J, leaving 11 bases between them. CDR3 length equals 14 residues. CDR3 loop: CASSLAGLNNEQFF. CDR3 nucleotide sequence: TGCGCCAGCAGCTTAGCAGGGTTAAACAATGAGCAGTTCTTC.

This clone was detected once. This rearrangement joins TRBV5-5 to TRBJ2-5; no clear D. Germline lookup yields CDR1 SGHKS and CDR2 YYEKEE (reference sequence). Trimming pared 5 bases from V and 5 bases from J, leaving 13 bases between. This CDR3 is 13 amino acids long. In DNA form, the CDR3 reads TGTGCCAGCAGTTCCCCGGGTGGTGAGACCCAGTACTTC. Residues: CASSSPGGETQYF.

The V call is TRBV19, the J call TRBJ1-2; unclear D gene. There are 14 residues in the CDR3. V was cut by 6 bases and J by 7 bases, with 18 bases left in between. Germline V gene lookup returns CDR1 LNHDA and CDR2 SQIVND (reference sequence). CDR3 residues: CASSLHGDQPGYTF. Written as DNA, the CDR3 is TGTGCCAGTAGCTTACACGGAGACCAACCTGGCTACACCTTC.

The chain combines TRBV18 with TRBJ1-1; D is perhaps TRBD1 (5 bases). The germline V gene encodes CDR1 KGHSH and CDR2 LQKENI. The ends were cut back, 2 bases at V and 1 base at J, with 11 bases in the middle. This CDR3 contains 15 residues. CDR3 region: CASSPGLGENTEAFF. For the CDR3, the DNA is TGTGCCAGCTCACCAGGCTTAGGGGAGAACACTGAAGCTTTCTTT.

The chain has TRBV18 and TRBJ2-7; TRBD1 might be the D (5 bases). This CDR3 spans 13 amino acids. Germline values: CDR1 KGHSH, CDR2 LQKENI. V gave up 3 bases and J gave up 2 bases, with 8 bases separating them. Here the CDR3 DNA reads TGTGCCAGCTCACCTGAACAGGCCTACGAGCAGTACTTC. Its translation is CASSPEQAYEQYF.

The rearrangement joins TRBV30 to TRBJ1-2; D perhaps matches TRBD1 (6 bases). V was trimmed by 7 bases and J by 4 bases, leaving 16 bases between them. The germline V gene has CDR1 GTSNPN and CDR2 SVGIG (reference sequence). The CDR3 sequence is 13 residues long. The DNA for the CDR3 is TGTGCCTTACGACAGGAAGCGAGCTATGGCTACACCTTC. It specifies CALRQEASYGYTF.

The chain links TRBV6-1 to TRBJ1-2; D unclear. The CDR3 spans 15 residues. The germline V gene encodes CDR1 MNHNS and CDR2 SASEGT. The V end was cut by 0 bases, the J end by 5 bases, with 13 bases between. In nucleotides, the CDR3 is TGTGCCAGCAGTGAAGCTATCGGCGCCGGGTATGGCTACACCTTC. Amino acids: CASSEAIGAGYGYTF.

This chain uses TRBV19 with TRBJ1-5; TRBD1 is a possible D gene (6 bases). Germline V gene lookup returns CDR1 LNHDA and CDR2 SQIVND (reference sequence). The CDR3 runs 14 residues. Trimming stripped 5 bases from V and 6 bases from J, with 14 bases between. CDR3 sequence: CASSGQGSGQPQHF. For the CDR3, the DNA is TGTGCCAGTAGTGGCCAGGGGTCGGGTCAGCCCCAGCATTTT.

V usage is TRBV28 and J usage is TRBJ1-2; TRBD1 matches 8 bases. Germline V gene sequence: CDR1 MDHEN, CDR2 SYDVKM. V shed 5 bases and J 6 bases; nucleotides not matched to a gene: 8. There are 14 residues in the CDR3. The CDR3 sequence is CASSPLTGVDGYTF. The CDR3 nucleotides are TGTGCCAGCAGTCCCTTGACAGGGGTCGATGGCTACACCTTC.

The chain joins TRBV9 to TRBJ1-3, with TRBD1 matching 9 bases. This CDR3 has 15 residues. The V and J ends lost 5 bases and 0 bases, in that order; junction bases with no gene match: 3. The germline CDR1 and CDR2 sequences are SGDLS and YYNGEE. The CDR3 loop reads CASRRDRDSGNTIYF. CDR3 sequence (DNA): TGTGCCAGCAGAAGGGACAGGGACTCTGGAAACACCATATATTTT.

The chain links TRBV16 to TRBJ2-1; TRBD2 aligns across 7 bases. The V and J ends lost 6 bases and 0 bases, in that order; junction bases with no gene match: 11. This CDR3 has 17 amino acids. The germline gives CDR1 KGHSY, CDR2 FQNENV. Here the CDR3 reads CASSSASGPVSYNEQFF. As DNA, the CDR3 is TGTGCCAGCAGTTCAGCTAGCGGCCCAGTCTCCTACAATGAGCAGTTCTTC.

The chain carries TRBV18 and TRBJ1-2; 9 positions match TRBD1. Germline CDR1 and CDR2: KGHSH and LQKENI. V lost 1 base, J lost 3 bases, and 0 bases stayed unmatched. The CDR3 runs to 14 residues. CDR3 nucleotide sequence: TGTGCCAGCTCACCACGGGACAGGGACTATGGCTACACCTTC. Translating gives CASSPRDRDYGYTF.

V gene TRBV5-1 combines with J gene TRBJ1-2, with unresolved D. The germline V gene encodes CDR1 SGHRS and CDR2 YFSETQ. The ends were cut back, 0 bases at V and 6 bases at J, with 12 bases in the middle. The CDR3 sequence is 14 residues long. The DNA for the CDR3 is TGCGCCAGCAGCTTGGGGGCGTCTTGGGATGGCTACACCTTC. This translates into CASSLGASWDGYTF.